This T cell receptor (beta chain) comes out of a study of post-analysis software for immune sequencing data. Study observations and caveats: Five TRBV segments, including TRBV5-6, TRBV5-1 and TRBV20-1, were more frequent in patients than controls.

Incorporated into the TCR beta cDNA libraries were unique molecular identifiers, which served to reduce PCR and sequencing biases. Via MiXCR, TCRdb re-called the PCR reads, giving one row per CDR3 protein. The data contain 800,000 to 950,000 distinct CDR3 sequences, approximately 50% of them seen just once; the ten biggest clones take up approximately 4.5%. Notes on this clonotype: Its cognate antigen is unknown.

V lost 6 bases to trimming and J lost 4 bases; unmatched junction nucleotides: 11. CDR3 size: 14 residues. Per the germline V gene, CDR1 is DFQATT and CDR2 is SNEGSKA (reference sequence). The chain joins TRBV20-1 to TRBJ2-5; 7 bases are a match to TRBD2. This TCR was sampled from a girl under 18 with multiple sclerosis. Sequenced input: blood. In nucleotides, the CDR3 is TGCAGTGCAAGGCCTCGCGGGAGTGGAGAGACCCAGTACTTC. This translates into CSARPRGSGETQYF.